The 20 T cell receptor beta chains reported below all come from one sample, sequenced in a study of blood T cell repertoires in COVID-19. Assay used: immunoSEQ multiplex PCR; TCRdb lists only in-frame clones, some missing. The sample includes 440,000 or so clones, around 89% seen only once; the top ten take about 1.6%. The sequencing input was peripheral blood. These receptors were collected from a middle-aged woman with COVID-19, enrolled during active disease.

This chain joins TRBV5-1 and TRBJ2-7, with D tentatively TRBD2 (6 bases). The CDR3 extends over 16 amino acids. CDR1 and CDR2 (germline): SGHRS, YFSETQ. V dropped 2 bases and J dropped 1 base, with 16 bases sitting between them. CDR3 amino acids: CASSFWGRSLSYEQYF. The CDR3 nucleotides read TGCGCCAGCAGCTTTTGGGGGAGGAGCCTGTCCTACGAGCAGTACTTC.

The rearrangement links TRBV7-2 to TRBJ1-4; D is undetermined. V lost 7 bases to trimming and J lost 7 bases, with 19 bases between them. CDR1 and CDR2 from the germline V gene are SGHTA and FQGNSA. The CDR3 is made up of 15 amino acids. CDR3 protein: CASTRDPGVGEKLFF. CDR3 bases: TGTGCCAGCACCCGGGATCCGGGCGTTGGTGAAAAACTGTTTTTT.

The chain is built from TRBV11-2 and TRBJ2-4, with TRBD1 matching over 9 bases. Germline V gene lookup returns CDR1 SGHAT and CDR2 FQNNGV. CDR3 length: 13 amino acids. J was trimmed by 15 bases and V by 5 bases; bases with no gene match: 11. CDR3 in amino acids: CASSLATGGDLYF. The DNA of the CDR3 is TGTGCCAGCAGCCTAGCCACAGGGGGCGACCTGTACTTC.

The V gene is TRBV9, the J gene TRBJ2-1; 8 nucleotides line up with TRBD1. The CDR3 has 12 residues. Losses at the gene ends were 0 bases for V and 12 bases for J; bases not matched to a gene: 2. In germline, CDR1 is SGDLS, CDR2 YYNGEE. For the CDR3, the DNA is TGTGCCAGCAGCGTAGAAGGACAGGGGCAGTTCTTC. Translation: CASSVEGQGQFF.

V is TRBV5-1 and J is TRBJ1-1; unclear D gene. Germline V gene data show CDR1 as SGHRS and CDR2 as YFSETQ. Trimming left V 1 base short and J 8 bases short, with 12 bases between. The length of the CDR3 is 13 residues. This chain's CDR3 is CASSLQAPGEAFF. CDR3 DNA: TGCGCCAGCAGCTTGCAGGCGCCGGGGGAAGCTTTCTTT.

V gene TRBV7-3 combines with J gene TRBJ2-2; D possibly corresponds to TRBD1 (5 bases). Deletions cut 5 bases from V and 5 bases from J, with 9 bases between. Germline loops: CDR1 SGHTA, CDR2 FQGTGA. The CDR3 runs to 13 residues. CDR3 residues: CASSLQGTGELFF. The CDR3 DNA follows: TGTGCCAGCAGCCTCCAGGGAACCGGGGAGCTGTTTTTT.

The V gene is TRBV21-1, the J gene TRBJ1-2; the DNA was not used to check the table's D call, TRBD1. TRBV21-1 is shown as a pseudogene. The CDR3 is 15 amino acids. The DNA for the CDR3 is TGTGCCAGCAGCACCAAAAAGAAGACAGGGAATGGCTACACCTTC. Translation: CASSTKKKTGNGYTF.

This chain connects TRBV5-6 to TRBJ1-2; the match to TRBD1 covers 9 bases. The CDR3 runs to 14 residues. V lost 4 bases, J lost 6 bases, and 7 bases stayed unmatched. Germline-derived CDR1 and CDR2 are SGHDT and YYEEEE. The CDR3 loop reads CASSPEQGADGYTF. CDR3 coding DNA: TGTGCCAGCAGCCCAGAACAGGGGGCGGATGGCTACACCTTC.

The chain links TRBV7-2 to TRBJ2-3, with 11 positions matching TRBD2. The J segment lost 6 bases and the V segment lost 1 base, leaving 3 bases of the junction unmatched. Germline CDR1 is SGHTA and CDR2 is FQGNSA. The CDR3 is 15 residues long. CDR3 bases: TGTGCCAGCAGCTTAGTAGCGGGGGGGCGGGATACGCAGTATTTT. It translates to CASSLVAGGRDTQYF.

The genes are TRBV27 and TRBJ1-5; TRBD1 might be the D (6 bases). The CDR3 consists of 14 residues. Germline values: CDR1 MNHEY, CDR2 SMNVEV (reference sequence). Trimming stripped 6 bases from V and 6 bases from J, with 15 bases between. Here the CDR3 DNA reads TGTGCCAGCAGCAAAACAGGGAGCGCTCAGCCCCAGCATTTT. It translates to CASSKTGSAQPQHF.

The chain recombines TRBV7-2 with TRBJ2-4; 9 positions agree with TRBD1. V lost 3 bases and J lost 9; bases outside the gene matches: 6. Germline V gene data show CDR1 as SGHTA and CDR2 as FQGNSA. The CDR3 has 14 residues. CDR3 region: CASSFDRGAGIQYF. The CDR3 nucleotides read TGTGCCAGCAGCTTTGACAGGGGGGCGGGCATTCAGTACTTC. Full variable domain (missing parts from reference TRBV7-2 and TRBJ2-4): GAGVSQSPSNKVTEKGKDVELRCDPISGHTALYWYRQSLGQGLEFLIYFQGNSAPDKSGLPSDRFSAERTGGSVSTLTIQRTQQEDSAVYLCASSFDRGAGIQYFGAGTRLSVL.

CDR3 in amino acids: CASDLKGGTEAFF. In DNA form, the CDR3 reads TGTGCCAGCGACCTTAAGGGAGGCACTGAAGCTTTCTTT. The chain links TRBV2 to TRBJ1-1; D unclear. Per germline, CDR1 SNHLY and CDR2 FYNNEI. The V gene lost 8 bases and the J gene lost 4 bases, with 14 bases spanning the gap. The CDR3 spans 13 residues. The full variable domain, completed using reference TRBV2 and TRBJ1-1, is EPEVTQTPSHQVTQMGQEVILRCVPISNHLYFYWYRQILGQKVEFLVSFYNNEISEKSEIFDDQFSVERPDGSNFTLKIRSTKLEDSAMYFCASDLKGGTEAFFGQGTRLTVV.

The chain links TRBV18 to TRBJ1-5, with 7 bases matching TRBD1. Germline V CDR1 and CDR2: KGHSH, LQKENI. The trim removed 5 bases at V and 6 bases at J, leaving 10 bases unmatched. The length of the CDR3 is 15 residues. CDR3 nucleotides: TGTGCCAGCTCAACATCCAGGGGGAGTTCTCAGCCCCAGCATTTT. This codes for CASSTSRGSSQPQHF.

This chain links TRBV2 with TRBJ1-2; 9 bases agree with TRBD1. CDR1 and CDR2 (germline): SNHLY, FYNNEI. V was pared by 5 bases and J by 1 base, with 2 bases of the junction left unmatched. This CDR3 has 14 residues. The CDR3: CASSTGGRNYGYTF. CDR3 DNA sequence: TGTGCCAGCAGTACAGGGGGCCGTAACTATGGCTACACCTTC.

The chain couples TRBV7-2 to TRBJ1-1; 7 nucleotides agree with TRBD1. CDR1 is SGHTA, CDR2 FQGNSA, per germline. The CDR3 extends over 14 amino acids. Germline trimming cut 1 base from V and 6 bases from J; bases unmatched to any gene: 5. The CDR3 is CASSLVQGVPEAFF. CDR3 nucleotide sequence: TGTGCCAGCAGCTTAGTTCAGGGGGTCCCTGAAGCTTTCTTT.

This chain joins TRBV28 and TRBJ1-2; no firm D call. Germline V gives CDR1 MDHEN, CDR2 SYDVKM. CDR3 length equals 11 residues. The V and J ends lost 4 bases and 8 bases respectively, with 8 bases between them. The CDR3 bases are TGTGCCAGCAGTTCGCCGGGGGGCTACACCTTC. Protein: CASSSPGGYTF.

The chain employs TRBV11-2 and TRBJ1-1, with 12 bases matching TRBD1. Looked up from germline, CDR1 is SGHAT and CDR2 is FQNNGV. The junction had 9 bases not matched to a gene; V was cut back by 5 bases and J by 2 bases. There are 17 residues in the CDR3. CDR3 DNA sequence: TGTGCCAGCAGCCCCCGCCGGGACAGGGGGCTTAACACTGAAGCTTTCTTT. It is translated as CASSPRRDRGLNTEAFF.

This clone appeared a single time. This CDR3 reads CASSTTRQAYNSPLHF. CDR3 DNA: TGTGCCAGTAGTACTACCCGACAGGCTTACAATTCACCCCTCCACTTT. V and J are TRBV19 and TRBJ1-6; perhaps TRBD1 as D (6 bases). Germline-derived CDR1 and CDR2 are LNHDA and SQIVND (reference sequence). V shed 4 bases and J shed 7 bases, with 17 bases lying between them. This CDR3 region has 16 residues.

This rearrangement joins TRBV2 to TRBJ1-1, with D uncertain. The CDR3 consists of 13 residues. Germline loops: CDR1 SNHLY, CDR2 FYNNEI. Trimming removed 10 bases at V and 0 bases at J, with 12 bases between. The CDR3: CATQDGVNTEAFF. The CDR3 region has the DNA TGTGCCACTCAGGACGGGGTGAACACTGAAGCTTTCTTT.

The chain is built from TRBV9 and TRBJ2-2, with D possibly matching TRBD1 (5 bases). Trimming took 1 base from V and 1 from J, leaving 5 bases between them. The CDR3 loop spans 14 amino acids. Per the germline V gene, CDR1 is SGDLS and CDR2 is YYNGEE. CDR3 sequence reads: CASSVTGNTGELFF. The CDR3 coding sequence is TGTGCCAGCAGCGTAACAGGGAACACCGGGGAGCTGTTTTTT.